This note documents a single T cell receptor (beta chain) sequence. Germline values: CDR1 SNHLY, CDR2 FYNNEI. Trimming left V 7 bases short and J 0 bases short, with 24 bases between. CDR3 length equals 18 residues. This entry comes from a study of blood T cell repertoires in COVID-19. Here immunoSEQ multiplex PCR was the method, and the copy in TCRdb shows in-frame clones only, minus some. The sample comprises roughly 80,000 clones, approximately 80% of which are singletons, and approximately 5.8% rests with the top ten. The sequence was collected from a man in his fifties or sixties with active or convalescent COVID-19. The sequenced sample consisted of peripheral blood. The chain is built from TRBV2 and TRBJ1-1; possibly TRBD1 for D (5 bases). Here the CDR3 DNA reads TGTGCCAGCACCCACGGAGGGACCTATCGCCCCCTGAACACTGAAGCTTTCTTT. Amino acid sequence: CASTHGGTYRPLNTEAFF.